A selection of T cell receptor beta chains follows, all from one sample in a study of vaccination effects on CD4 cells after COVID-19. TCRdb's copy holds only in-frame clones and misses some; the assay was immunoSEQ multiplex PCR. The data show some 70,000 clones, about 80% seen once. Their target antigens are unknown. The specimen comprised CD4+ T cells from PBMCs cultured with SARS-CoV-2 spike peptides, sampled before COVID-19 vaccination. The source is a human donor who received a COVID-19 vaccine. Each CDR3 is given with its conserved first and last residue. Each record gives: D gene, V gene, clone size, J gene, CDR3 DNA, CDR3 protein. The D gene is left open where the match is weak. The size entry is marked missing in some rows and otherwise reads once, few, many or a size class.

D gene: -; V gene: TRBV28; clone size: -; J gene: TRBJ1-5; CDR3 DNA: TGTGCCAGCAGGGTAGGACAGTTCAATCAGCCCCAGCATTTT; CDR3 protein: CASRVGQFNQPQHF
D gene: -; V gene: TRBV7-8; clone size: -; J gene: TRBJ2-2; CDR3 DNA: TGTGCCAGCAGCGACGCCGGGACTGCCCCAACCGGGGAGCTGTTTTTT; CDR3 protein: CASSDAGTAPTGELFF
D gene: -; V gene: TRBV6-6; clone size: -; J gene: TRBJ1-1; CDR3 DNA: TGTGCCAGCAGTTACGGAGGGGAGTGGACTGAAGCTTTCTTT; CDR3 protein: CASSYGGEWTEAFF
D gene: -; V gene: TRBV6-5; clone size: -; J gene: TRBJ2-3; CDR3 DNA: TGTGCCAGCACCCTAGCAGAGTTATTCACAGATACGCAGTATTTT; CDR3 protein: CASTLAELFTDTQYF
D gene: -; V gene: TRBV5-4; clone size: -; J gene: TRBJ2-2; CDR3 DNA: TGTGCCAGCAGCTTACCTGGGAACACCGGGGAGCTGTTTTTT; CDR3 protein: CASSLPGNTGELFF
D gene: -; V gene: TRBV7-2; clone size: -; J gene: TRBJ1-5; CDR3 DNA: TGTGCCAGCAGCGCCCGCCCAGATCAGCCCCAGCATTTT; CDR3 protein: CASSARPDQPQHF
D gene: -; V gene: TRBV18; clone size: -; J gene: TRBJ2-1; CDR3 DNA: TGTGCCAGCTCACCCTCGGGGTTTGGGGAGCAGTTCTTC; CDR3 protein: CASSPSGFGEQFF
D gene: TRBD2; V gene: TRBV7-2; clone size: -; J gene: TRBJ2-1; CDR3 DNA: TGTGCCAGCAGCCCCTGGACTAGCGGGGGGGATGAGCAGTTCTTC; CDR3 protein: CASSPWTSGGDEQFF
D gene: -; V gene: TRBV18; clone size: few; J gene: TRBJ2-1; CDR3 DNA: TGTGCCAGCTCACCCCAATTGGGGTTCAATGAGCAGTTCTTC; CDR3 protein: CASSPQLGFNEQFF
D gene: -; V gene: TRBV6-5; clone size: -; J gene: TRBJ1-3; CDR3 DNA: TGTGCCAGCAGGTTTTCTCGGATGGCTGGAAACACCATATATTTT; CDR3 protein: CASRFSRMAGNTIYF
D gene: -; V gene: TRBV6-5; clone size: -; J gene: TRBJ1-6; CDR3 DNA: TGTGCCAGCAGTTACTCACTTAGAGGAAATTCACCCCTCCACTTT; CDR3 protein: CASSYSLRGNSPLHF
D gene: TRBD1; V gene: TRBV24-1; clone size: -; J gene: TRBJ1-5; CDR3 DNA: TGTGCCACCAGTGATTCCCGGACAGGGTCAAATAGCAATCAGCCCCAGCATTTT; CDR3 protein: CATSDSRTGSNSNQPQHF
D gene: -; V gene: TRBV20-1; clone size: -; J gene: TRBJ1-1; CDR3 DNA: TGCAGTGCTTGGACCGACACTGAAGCTTTCTTT; CDR3 protein: CSAWTDTEAFF
D gene: TRBD2; V gene: TRBV18; clone size: -; J gene: TRBJ2-1; CDR3 DNA: TGTGCCAGCTCACTGACTAGCGGGGGGGCAAATGAGCAGTTCTTC; CDR3 protein: CASSLTSGGANEQFF